The clone carrying this T cell receptor (beta chain) was detected a few times. The CDR3 sequence is 14 residues long. The V gene's germline CDR1 is SNHLY and CDR2 FYNNEI. Trimming cost V 5 bases and J 0 bases, with 9 bases left between them. It was 5'RACE with constant-segment primers that produced the TCR alpha and TCR beta cDNA libraries, which carried sample barcodes and UMIs. From the 5' RACE reads, TCRdb called clonotypes with MiXCR, one entry per CDR3 protein. The sample has roughly 510,000 distinct CDR3 sequences, 15% to 20% seen once. This sample was taken from a study of T-cell memory formation after mild COVID-19. At the level of the study: Clusters of TCRs were largely donor specific.

Material: PBMCs or a T cell subset sorted from them (not recorded which). The chain links TRBV2 to TRBJ2-3; maybe TRBD1 (5 bases). This clonotype was sampled from an adult woman who had mild COVID-19 (a few samples of this study predate the infection). Cell type and time point are not known. CDR3 nucleotides: TGTGCCAGCAGTCGACAGACTAGCACAGATACGCAGTATTTT. Amino acid sequence: CASSRQTSTDTQYF.